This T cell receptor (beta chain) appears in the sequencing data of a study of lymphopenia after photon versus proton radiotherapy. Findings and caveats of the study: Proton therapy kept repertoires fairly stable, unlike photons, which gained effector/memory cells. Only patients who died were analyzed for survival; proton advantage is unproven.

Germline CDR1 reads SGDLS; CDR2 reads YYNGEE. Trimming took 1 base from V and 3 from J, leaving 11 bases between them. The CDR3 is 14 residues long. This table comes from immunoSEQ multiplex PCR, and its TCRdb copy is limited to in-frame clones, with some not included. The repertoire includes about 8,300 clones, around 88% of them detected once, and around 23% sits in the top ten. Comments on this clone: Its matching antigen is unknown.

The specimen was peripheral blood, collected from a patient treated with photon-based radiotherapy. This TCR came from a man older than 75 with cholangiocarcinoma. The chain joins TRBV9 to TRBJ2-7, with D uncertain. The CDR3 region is CASSVRPDGYEQYF. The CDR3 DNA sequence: TGTGCCAGCAGCGTACGACCCGACGGCTACGAGCAGTACTTC.